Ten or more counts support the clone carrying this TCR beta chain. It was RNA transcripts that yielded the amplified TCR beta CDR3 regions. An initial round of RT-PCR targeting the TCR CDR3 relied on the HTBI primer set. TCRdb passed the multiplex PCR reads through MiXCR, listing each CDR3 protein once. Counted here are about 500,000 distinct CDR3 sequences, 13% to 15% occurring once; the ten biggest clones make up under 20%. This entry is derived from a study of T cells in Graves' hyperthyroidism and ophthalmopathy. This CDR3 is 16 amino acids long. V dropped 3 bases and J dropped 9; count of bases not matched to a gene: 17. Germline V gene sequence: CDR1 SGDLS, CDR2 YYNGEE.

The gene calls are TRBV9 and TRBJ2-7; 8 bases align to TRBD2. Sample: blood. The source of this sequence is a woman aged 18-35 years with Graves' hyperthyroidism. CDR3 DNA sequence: TGTGCCAGCAGCGGCCCCTTAGAAGCGGGAGACAGCGTGCAGTACTTC. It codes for CASSGPLEAGDSVQYF.